The clone carrying this T cell receptor beta chain was counted between two and nine times. Its target is unknown. TCRdb recomputed calls from the reads with MiXCR, one row per CDR3 protein. In the table there are about 71,000 distinct CDR3 sequences, roughly 20% of which are singletons. The data are from a study of T cell repertoires in cytomegalovirus infection. In germline, CDR1 is SGHAT, CDR2 FQNNGV. Trimming took 2 bases from V and 0 from J, leaving 11 bases between them. This CDR3 region has 16 residues. This TCR derives from a human donor in good health (CMV status not recorded). Some clones in this sample may be carry-over from other donors' samples. This chain links TRBV11-2 with TRBJ2-1; D perhaps matches TRBD1 (6 bases). This sample comprised CD8+ T cells from cultured PBMCs, obtained from culture after CMV antigen stimulation. The CDR3 nucleotides read TGTGCCAGCAGCTTAACAGGGCGTAGCTCCTACAATGAGCAGTTCTTC. Translating it yields CASSLTGRSSYNEQFF.